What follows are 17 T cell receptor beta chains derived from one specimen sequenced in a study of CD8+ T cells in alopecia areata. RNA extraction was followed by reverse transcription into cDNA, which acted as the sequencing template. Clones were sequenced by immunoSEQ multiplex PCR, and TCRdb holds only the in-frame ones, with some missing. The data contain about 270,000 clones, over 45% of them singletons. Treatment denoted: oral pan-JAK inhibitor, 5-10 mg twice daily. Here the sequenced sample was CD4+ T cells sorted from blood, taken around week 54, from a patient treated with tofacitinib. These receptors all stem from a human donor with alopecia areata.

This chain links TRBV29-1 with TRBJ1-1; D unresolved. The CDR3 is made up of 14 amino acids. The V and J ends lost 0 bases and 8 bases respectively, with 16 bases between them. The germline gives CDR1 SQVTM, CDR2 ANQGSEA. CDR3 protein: CSVEELGSVREAFF. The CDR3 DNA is TGCAGCGTTGAAGAGTTAGGCAGCGTAAGAGAAGCTTTCTTT.

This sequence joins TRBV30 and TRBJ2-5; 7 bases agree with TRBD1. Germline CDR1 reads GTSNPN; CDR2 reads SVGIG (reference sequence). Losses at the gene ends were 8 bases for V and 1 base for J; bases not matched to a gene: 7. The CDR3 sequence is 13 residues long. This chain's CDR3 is CARQGRFQETQYF. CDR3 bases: TGTGCCCGACAGGGCAGGTTCCAAGAGACCCAGTACTTC. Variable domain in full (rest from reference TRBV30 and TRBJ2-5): SQTIHQWPATLVQPVGSPLSLECTVEGTSNPNLYWYRQAAGRGLQLLFYSVGIGQISSEVPQNLSASRPQDRQFILSSKKLLLSDSGFYLCARQGRFQETQYFGPGTRLLVL.

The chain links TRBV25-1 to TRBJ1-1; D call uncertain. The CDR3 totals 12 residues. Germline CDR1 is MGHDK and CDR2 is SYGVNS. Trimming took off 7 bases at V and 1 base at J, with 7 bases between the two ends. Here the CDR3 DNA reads TGTGCCAGCATCGCAGCGAACACTGAAGCTTTCTTT. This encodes CASIAANTEAFF.

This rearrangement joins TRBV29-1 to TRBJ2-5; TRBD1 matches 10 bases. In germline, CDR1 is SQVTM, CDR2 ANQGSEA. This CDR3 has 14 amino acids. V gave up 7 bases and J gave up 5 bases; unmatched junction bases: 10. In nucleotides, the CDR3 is TGCAGCGGGGGAGACAGGGGGCGATGGGAGACCCAGTACTTC. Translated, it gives CSGGDRGRWETQYF.

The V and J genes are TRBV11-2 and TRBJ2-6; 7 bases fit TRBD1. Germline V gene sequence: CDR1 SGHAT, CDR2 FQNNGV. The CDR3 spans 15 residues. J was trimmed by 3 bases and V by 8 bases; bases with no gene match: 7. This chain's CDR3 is CASALTGFGANVLTF. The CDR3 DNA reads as TGTGCCAGCGCCCTGACAGGGTTTGGGGCCAACGTCCTGACTTTC.

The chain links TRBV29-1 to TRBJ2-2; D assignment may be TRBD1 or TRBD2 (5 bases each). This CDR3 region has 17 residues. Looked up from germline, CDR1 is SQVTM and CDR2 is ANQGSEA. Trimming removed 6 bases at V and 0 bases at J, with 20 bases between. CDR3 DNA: TGCAGCGTCCTCGGGGCTGGGGAACTAACGAACACCGGGGAGCTGTTTTTT. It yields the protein CSVLGAGELTNTGELFF.

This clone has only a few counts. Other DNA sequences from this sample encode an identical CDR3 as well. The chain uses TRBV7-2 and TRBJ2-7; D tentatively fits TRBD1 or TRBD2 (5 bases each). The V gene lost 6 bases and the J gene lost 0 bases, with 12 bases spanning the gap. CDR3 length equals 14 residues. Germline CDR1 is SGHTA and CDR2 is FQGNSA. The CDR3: CASSRDRSSYEQYF. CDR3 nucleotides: TGTGCCAGCAGTCGGGACCGGAGCTCCTACGAGCAGTACTTC.

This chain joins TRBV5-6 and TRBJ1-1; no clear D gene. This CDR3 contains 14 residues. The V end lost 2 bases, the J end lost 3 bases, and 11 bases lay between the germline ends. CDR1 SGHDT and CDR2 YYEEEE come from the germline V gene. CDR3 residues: CASSFTVGYTEAFF. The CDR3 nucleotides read TGTGCCAGCAGCTTTACGGTTGGTTACACTGAAGCTTTCTTT.

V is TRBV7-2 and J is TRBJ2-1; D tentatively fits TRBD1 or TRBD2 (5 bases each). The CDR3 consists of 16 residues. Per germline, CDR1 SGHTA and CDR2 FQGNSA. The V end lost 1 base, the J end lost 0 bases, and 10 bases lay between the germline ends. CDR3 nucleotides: TGTGCCAGCAGCTTAGATGGGGGTTTCTCCTACAATGAGCAGTTCTTC. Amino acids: CASSLDGGFSYNEQFF.

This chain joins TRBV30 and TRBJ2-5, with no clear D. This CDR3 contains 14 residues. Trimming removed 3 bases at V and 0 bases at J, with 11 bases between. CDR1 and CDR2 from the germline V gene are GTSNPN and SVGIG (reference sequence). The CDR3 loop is CAWSPVTYQETQYF. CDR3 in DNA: TGTGCCTGGAGCCCAGTGACCTACCAAGAGACCCAGTACTTC.

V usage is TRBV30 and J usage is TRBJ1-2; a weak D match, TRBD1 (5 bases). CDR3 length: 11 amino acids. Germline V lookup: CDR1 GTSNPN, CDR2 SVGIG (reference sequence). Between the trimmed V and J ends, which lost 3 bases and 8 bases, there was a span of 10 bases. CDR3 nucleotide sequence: TGTGCCTGGAGCCGAGGGGAGGGCTACACCTTC. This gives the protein CAWSRGEGYTF. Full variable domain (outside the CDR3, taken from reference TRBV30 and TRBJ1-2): SQTIHQWPATLVQPVGSPLSLECTVEGTSNPNLYWYRQAAGRGLQLLFYSVGIGQISSEVPQNLSASRPQDRQFILSSKKLLLSDSGFYLCAWSRGEGYTFGSGTRLTVV.

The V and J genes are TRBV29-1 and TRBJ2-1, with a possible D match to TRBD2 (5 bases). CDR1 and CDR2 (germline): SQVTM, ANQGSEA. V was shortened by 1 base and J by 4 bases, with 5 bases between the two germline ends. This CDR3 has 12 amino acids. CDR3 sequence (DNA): TGCAGCGTTGAAGGGACTTACAATGAGCAGTTCTTC. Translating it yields CSVEGTYNEQFF.

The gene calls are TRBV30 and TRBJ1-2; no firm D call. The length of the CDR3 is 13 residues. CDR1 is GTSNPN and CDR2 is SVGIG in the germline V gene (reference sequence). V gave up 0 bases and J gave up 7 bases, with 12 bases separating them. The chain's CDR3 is CAWSVRSGGGYTF. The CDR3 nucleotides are TGTGCCTGGAGTGTACGATCAGGTGGTGGCTACACCTTC.

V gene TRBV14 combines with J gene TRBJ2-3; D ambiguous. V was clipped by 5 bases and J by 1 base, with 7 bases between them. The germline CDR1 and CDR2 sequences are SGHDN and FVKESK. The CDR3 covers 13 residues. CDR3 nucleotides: TGTGCCAGCAGCTACTCGGGCACAGATACGCAGTATTTT. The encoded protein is CASSYSGTDTQYF.

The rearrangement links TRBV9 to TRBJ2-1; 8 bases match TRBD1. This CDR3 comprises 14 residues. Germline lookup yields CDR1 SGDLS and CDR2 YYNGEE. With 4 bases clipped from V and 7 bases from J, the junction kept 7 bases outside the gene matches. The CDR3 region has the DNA TGTGCCAGCAGCCCACGGACAGGGTTGAATGAGCAGTTCTTC. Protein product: CASSPRTGLNEQFF.

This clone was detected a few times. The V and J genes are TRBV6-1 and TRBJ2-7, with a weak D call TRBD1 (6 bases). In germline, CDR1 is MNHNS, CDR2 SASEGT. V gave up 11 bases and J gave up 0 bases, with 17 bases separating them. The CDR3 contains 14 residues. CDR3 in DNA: TGTGCCTCCTACCAGAGGGACACCTCCTACGAGCAGTACTTC. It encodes CASYQRDTSYEQYF.

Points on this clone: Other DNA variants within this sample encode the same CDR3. The CDR3 DNA follows: TGTGCCTGGAGCCGGGACAGGCAAGAGACCCAGTACTTC. It yields the protein CAWSRDRQETQYF. The chain combines TRBV30 with TRBJ2-5; TRBD1 matches at 8 bases. V lost 3 bases, J lost 2 bases, and 2 bases stayed unmatched. The CDR3 is 13 residues long. CDR1 is GTSNPN, CDR2 SVGIG, per germline (reference sequence).